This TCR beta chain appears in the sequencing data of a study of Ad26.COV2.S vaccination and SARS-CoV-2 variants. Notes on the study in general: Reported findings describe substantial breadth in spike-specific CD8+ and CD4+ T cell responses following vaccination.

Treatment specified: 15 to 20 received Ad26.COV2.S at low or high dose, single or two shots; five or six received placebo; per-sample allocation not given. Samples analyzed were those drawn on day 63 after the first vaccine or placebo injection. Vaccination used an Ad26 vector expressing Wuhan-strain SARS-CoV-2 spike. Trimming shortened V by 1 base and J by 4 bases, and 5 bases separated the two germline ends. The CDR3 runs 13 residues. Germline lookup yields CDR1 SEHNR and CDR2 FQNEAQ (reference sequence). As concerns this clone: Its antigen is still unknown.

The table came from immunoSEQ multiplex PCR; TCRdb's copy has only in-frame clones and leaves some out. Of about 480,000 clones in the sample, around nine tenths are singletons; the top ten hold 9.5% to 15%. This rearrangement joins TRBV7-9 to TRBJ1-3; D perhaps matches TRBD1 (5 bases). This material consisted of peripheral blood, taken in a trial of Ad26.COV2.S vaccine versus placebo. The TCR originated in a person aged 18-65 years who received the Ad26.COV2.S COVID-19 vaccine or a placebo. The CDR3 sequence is CASSLDRGNTIYF. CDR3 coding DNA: TGTGCCAGCAGCTTAGACAGGGGAAACACCATATATTTT. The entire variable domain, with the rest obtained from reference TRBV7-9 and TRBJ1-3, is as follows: DTGVSQNPRHKITKRGQNVTFRCDPISEHNRLYWYRQTLGQGPEFLTYFQNEAQLEKSRLLSDRFSAERPKGSFSTLEIQRTEQGDSAMYLCASSLDRGNTIYFGEGSWLTVV.